This T cell receptor (beta chain) originates from a study of CD8 T cells in Susac syndrome. The overall study: Susac syndrome patients were untreated, on corticosteroids with some adding intravenous immunoglobulin, or on intravenous immunoglobulin only.

Only one count was recorded for this clonotype. Sequencing targeted TCR beta in blood CD8+ and CD4+ T cells. The length of the CDR3 is 18 residues. Trimming removed 5 bases at V and 0 bases at J, with 20 bases between. The V gene's germline CDR1 is SGHTA and CDR2 FQGNSA. With random hexamers, reverse transcription was performed on about 0.5 to 1 ug of RNA. TCRdb fed the immunoSEQ multiplex PCR reads into MiXCR, producing one record per CDR3 protein. Here the sample spans about 170,000 distinct CDR3 sequences, about 96% being singletons. J is TRBJ2-1 and V is TRBV7-2; D could derive from TRBD1 or TRBD2 (5 bases each). The receptor was isolated from a human donor with Susac syndrome. Sequencing was done on a sample of CD4+ T cells from PBMCs. The DNA for the CDR3 is TGTGCCAGCAGCAGAACCGGGACCGTTCAAAGCTCCTACAATGAGCAGTTCTTC. Its protein product is CASSRTGTVQSSYNEQFF.